The 25 T cell receptor gamma chains given below trace back to one sample, sequenced in a study of gamma-delta T cells after stem cell transplantation. TCRdb called clones anew from the RT-PCR reads with CATT. The profile shows approximately 200 gamma-chain clones, roughly 18% of them singletons. Input material: gamma-delta T cells. Every receptor here comes from a human donor. It is not recorded whose cells these are; they may come from a transplant donor.

This clone counts as large (0.1 to 1%). This may arise from a read error, as a much more abundant clone is one base away. In the same sample, other DNA sequences code for this CDR3. V and J are TRGV9 and TRGJP. The J gene is not listed in TCRdb, so it was assigned here from a DNA match to germline. The germline V gene has CDR1 GITISATS and CDR2 ISYDGTV (reference sequence). The J segment lost 4 bases and the V segment lost 1 base, leaving 1 base of the junction unmatched. The length of the CDR3 is 16 residues. This CDR3 is CALWEVQELGKKIKVF. The CDR3 region has the DNA TGTGCCTTGTGGGAGGTACAAGAGTTGGGCAAAAAAATCAAGGTATTT.

V gene TRGV9 combines with J gene TRGJP. The J gene comes from matching the DNA to germline here; TCRdb lacks it. Germline V gives CDR1 GITISATS, CDR2 ISYDGTV (reference sequence). J gave up 4 bases and V 2 bases, and 5 bases lay outside the gene matches. The CDR3 length is 17 residues. CDR3 loop: CALWEAYQELGKKIKVF. CDR3 DNA: TGTGCCTTGTGGGAGGCCTATCAAGAGTTGGGCAAAAAAATCAAGGTATTT.

This clone came up a few times. A far larger clone is off by one base, so a read error is likely. The same CDR3 can be traced to other DNA sequences in this sample. CDR3 DNA: TGCGCCTTGTGGGAGGTGCGGGAGTTGGGCAAAAAAATCAAGGTATTT. This encodes CALWEVRELGKKIKVF. This chain connects TRGV9 to TRGJP. Germline matching of the DNA provided the J gene here, since TCRdb leaves it blank. Germline V gene lookup returns CDR1 GITISATS and CDR2 ISYDGTV (reference sequence). CDR3 length: 16 residues.

The table lists this clone with a few counts. This DNA's translation differs at residue 10 from TCRdb's protein, which comes from a much larger clone; a read error is likely, and the protein shown is translated from the DNA. The CDR3 loop is CALWEVGQLDKKIKVF. For the CDR3, the DNA is TGTGCCTTGTGGGAGGTGGGACAGTTGGACAAAAAAATCAAGGTATTT. The rearrangement links TRGV9 to TRGJP. The J gene was not available in TCRdb and was assigned here by matching the DNA to germline segments. Looked up from germline, CDR1 is GITISATS and CDR2 is ISYDGTV (reference sequence). CDR3 size: 16 residues.

This clone was counted a few times. The J gene is TRGJP, the V gene TRGV9. Germline matching of the DNA provided the J gene here, since TCRdb leaves it blank. The CDR3 extends over 17 amino acids. Trimming took 1 base from V and 5 from J; bases not matched to a gene: 5. Germline assignment: CDR1 GITISATS and CDR2 ISYDGTV (reference sequence). Here the CDR3 DNA reads TGTGCCTTGTGGGAGGTCAGGGAAGAGTTGGGCAAAAAAATCAAGGTATTT. Translated: CALWEVREELGKKIKVF.

This clone rates as large. A single base separates this from a much larger clone, so it may be a read error. Other DNA sequences from this sample encode an identical CDR3 as well. V and J are TRGV9 and TRGJP. No J segment appears in TCRdb, so it was assigned here by matching the sequence to germline. There are 16 residues in the CDR3. The germline gives CDR1 GITISATS, CDR2 ISYDGTV (reference sequence). Unmatched junction bases numbered 2, after V lost 0 bases and J lost 6 bases. The CDR3 DNA is TGTGCCTTGTGGGAGGTGCGAGAGTTGGGCAAAAAAATCAAGGTATTT. This translates into CALWEVRELGKKIKVF.

This clone rates as large. The chain links TRGV9 to TRGJP. The J gene is not listed in TCRdb, so it was assigned here from a DNA match to germline. After removal of 0 bases from V and 8 bases from J, the junction contained 4 bases not matched to a gene. The germline V gene has CDR1 GITISATS and CDR2 ISYDGTV (reference sequence). The CDR3 consists of 16 residues. The CDR3 loop is CALWEVPKLGKKIKVF. As DNA, the CDR3 is TGTGCCTTGTGGGAGGTGCCTAAGTTGGGCAAAAAAATCAAGGTATTT.

A remark on this clone: A far larger clone is off by one base, so a read error is likely. The chain combines TRGV9 with TRGJP. TCRdb is silent on the J gene; assignment here came from matching the DNA to germline. The germline V gene encodes CDR1 GITISATS and CDR2 ISYDGTV (reference sequence). The CDR3 runs to 17 residues. Unmatched junction bases numbered 8, after V lost 0 bases and J lost 9 bases. CDR3 bases: TGTGCCTTGTGGGAGGTGTTGGGAGGGTTGGGCAAAAAAATCAAGGTATTT. Its translation: CALWEVLGGLGKKIKVF.

This clone was seen more than once but under ten times. This likely reflects a read error, since a far larger clone is one base away. The genes are TRGV9 and TRGJP. As TCRdb names no J gene, one was assigned here on the basis of a DNA match to germline. Germline loops: CDR1 GITISATS, CDR2 ISYDGTV (reference sequence). The ends lost 2 bases at V and 6 bases at J; junction bases unmatched: 7. CDR3 length: 17 amino acids. The CDR3 coding sequence is TGTGCCTTGTGGGAGGCGTTGGGAGAGTTGGGCAAAAAAATCAAGGTATTT. Translated: CALWEALGELGKKIKVF.

This clone occurred a few times. This sequence joins TRGV9 and TRGJP. The J gene was not available in TCRdb and was assigned here by matching the DNA to germline segments. The CDR3 has 18 residues. The V and J ends lost 2 bases and 4 bases, in that order; junction bases with no gene match: 8. Germline V gene lookup returns CDR1 GITISATS and CDR2 ISYDGTV (reference sequence). CDR3: CALWEAPIQELGKKIKVF. Written as DNA, the CDR3 is TGTGCCTTGTGGGAGGCGCCCATACAAGAGTTGGGCAAAAAAATCAAGGTATTT.

The V gene is TRGV4, the J gene TRGJ1 or TRGJ2. TCRdb does not report a J gene; here it was assigned by matching the DNA to germline references. The CDR3 has 12 amino acids. Per the germline V gene, CDR1 is EGSTGY and CDR2 is YDSYTSSV. The V segment lost 0 bases and the J segment 8 bases; nucleotides outside the gene matches: 4. The CDR3 sequence is CATWDGGNKKLF. The CDR3 bases are TGTGCCACCTGGGATGGGGGGAATAAGAAACTCTTT.

This clone was detected a few times. TCRdb assigns this DNA the protein of a much larger clone, which departs from its translation at residue 5; this likely reflects a read error, and the protein shown comes from translating the DNA. J is TRGJP and V is TRGV9. Here the J gene came from matching the DNA to germline, since TCRdb omits it. This CDR3 region has 16 residues. CDR1 and CDR2 (germline): GITISATS, ISYDGTV (reference sequence). After removal of 6 bases from V and 4 bases from J, the junction contained 6 bases not matched to a gene. The CDR3 DNA follows: TGTGCCTTGTGGAAGGAACAAGAGTTGGGCAAAAAAATCAAGGTATTT. It specifies CALWKEQELGKKIKVF.

By share, this clone counts as large (0.1 to 1%). The same CDR3 arises from other DNA sequences in this sample as well. The chain couples TRGV9 to TRGJP. TCRdb lists no J gene, so it was determined here by aligning the DNA to germline. Germline V lookup: CDR1 GITISATS, CDR2 ISYDGTV (reference sequence). The CDR3 extends over 15 amino acids. J was trimmed by 7 bases and V by 1 base; bases with no gene match: 1. The CDR3 region has the DNA TGTGCCTTGTGGGAGGTCGAGTTGGGCAAAAAAATCAAGGTATTT. It specifies CALWEVELGKKIKVF.

This rearrangement joins TRGV9 to TRGJ1 or TRGJ2. Assignment of the J gene here rests on matching the DNA to germline, because TCRdb gives none. Per germline, CDR1 GITISATS and CDR2 ISYDGTV (reference sequence). The CDR3 has 14 amino acids. V shed 0 bases and J 4 bases; nucleotides not matched to a gene: 6. The CDR3 DNA reads as TGTGCCTTGTGGGAGGTGCGTAGATATTATAAGAAACTCTTT. This encodes CALWEVRRYYKKLF.

As for this clone: A much larger clone is a single base away; this may be a read error. The V call is TRGV9, the J call TRGJ1 or TRGJ2. TCRdb leaves out the J gene; it was filled in here by matching the DNA to germline. The germline CDR1 and CDR2 sequences are GITISATS and ISYDGTV (reference sequence). The CDR3 runs to 15 residues. CDR3 nucleotides: TGTGCCTTGTGGGAGGTGCAGGAGGGTTATTGTAAGAAACTCTTT. This gives the protein CALWEVQEGYCKKLF.

The J gene is TRGJP, the V gene TRGV9. The J gene comes from matching the DNA to germline here; TCRdb lacks it. Germline CDR1 and CDR2: GITISATS and ISYDGTV (reference sequence). This CDR3 comprises 17 residues. The V and J ends lost 2 bases and 4 bases, in that order; junction bases with no gene match: 5. CDR3 in amino acids: CALWEEIQELGKKIKVF. The CDR3 DNA follows: TGTGCCTTGTGGGAGGAGATCCAAGAGTTGGGCAAAAAAATCAAGGTATTT.

Within the sample, this clone is large (0.1 to 1%). A much larger clone lies a single base off, so this may be a read error. Other DNA sequences in the sample encode the same CDR3. The chain carries TRGV9 and TRGJP. Because TCRdb records no J gene, it was assigned here through a match of the DNA to germline. The trim removed 0 bases at V and 6 bases at J, leaving 2 bases unmatched. The CDR3 runs 16 residues. CDR1 and CDR2 (germline): GITISATS, ISYDGTV (reference sequence). In DNA form, the CDR3 reads TGTGCCTTGTGGGAGGTGCTAGAGTTGGGCAAAAAAATCAAGGTATTT. Encoded protein: CALWEVLELGKKIKVF.

This clone qualifies as large. The V call is TRGV9, the J call TRGJP. TCRdb supplies no J gene; here it was assigned by aligning the nucleotide sequence to germline. The V gene's germline CDR1 is GITISATS and CDR2 ISYDGTV (reference sequence). This CDR3 contains 19 residues. The junction had 12 bases not matched to a gene; V was cut back by 0 bases and J by 7 bases. The CDR3 DNA follows: TGTGCCTTGTGGGAGGTGCAAGAGGGTTGGGAGTTGGGCAAAAAAATCAAGGTATTT. As protein: CALWEVQEGWELGKKIKVF.

This clone came up a few times. The likely explanation is a read error, given a far larger clone one base away. This sample also contains other DNA sequences that code for the same CDR3. The rearrangement uses TRGV9 and TRGJ1 or TRGJ2. In the absence of a J gene in TCRdb, the DNA was matched to germline to assign it here. The CDR3 is made up of 12 amino acids. CDR1 GITISATS and CDR2 ISYDGTV come from the germline V gene (reference sequence). CDR3 coding DNA: TGCGCCTTGTGGGAGGCTTATTATAAGAAACTCTTT. Translating gives CALWEAYYKKLF.

There are a few counts of this clone. A far larger clone is one base from this, pointing to a likely read error. The chain's CDR3 is CALWEALQELGKKIRVF. In DNA, the CDR3 is TGTGCCTTGTGGGAGGCCTTGCAAGAGTTGGGCAAAAAAATCAGGGTATTT. The J gene was not called, though the V gene is TRGV9. The CDR3 contains 17 residues. Germline assignment: CDR1 GITISATS and CDR2 ISYDGTV (reference sequence).

A few counts support this clone. The chain is built from TRGV9 and TRGJP. TCRdb leaves out the J gene; it was filled in here by matching the DNA to germline. The length of the CDR3 is 17 residues. In germline, CDR1 is GITISATS, CDR2 ISYDGTV (reference sequence). With 3 bases clipped from V and 7 bases from J, the junction kept 9 bases outside the gene matches. CDR3 residues: CALWEHPRELGKKIKVF. The CDR3 region has the DNA TGTGCCTTGTGGGAGCACCCTAGGGAGTTGGGCAAAAAAATCAAGGTATTT.

About this clone itself: One base away lies a much larger clone, so this may be a sequencing read error. The V and J genes are TRGV9 and TRGJP. No J segment appears in TCRdb, so it was assigned here by matching the sequence to germline. CDR3 size: 15 residues. Germline V lookup: CDR1 GITISATS, CDR2 ISYDGTV (reference sequence). The CDR3 region is CALWEVELSKKIKVF. The CDR3 DNA sequence: TGTGCCTTGTGGGAGGTCGAGTTGAGCAAAAAAATCAAGGTATTT.

Judged by abundance, this clone is large (0.1 to 1%). Different DNA sequences within this sample yield the same CDR3. CDR3 loop: CALWEVELGKKIKVF. CDR3 coding DNA: TGTGCCTTGTGGGAGGTGGAGTTGGGCAAAAAAATCAAGGTATTT. V usage is TRGV9 and J usage is TRGJP. Since TCRdb gives no J gene, matching the DNA to germline was used here to assign it. Germline assignment: CDR1 GITISATS and CDR2 ISYDGTV (reference sequence). J gave up 7 bases and V 0 bases, and 0 bases lay outside the gene matches. The length of the CDR3 is 15 residues.

The sample holds one count of this clone. A much larger clone is a single base away; this may be a read error. V and J are TRGV9 and TRGJP1. TCRdb does not report a J gene; here it was assigned by matching the DNA to germline references. Per the germline V gene, CDR1 is GITISATS and CDR2 is ISYDGTV (reference sequence). The CDR3 spans 15 residues. CDR3 in amino acids: CALWEARTTGWSKIF. The CDR3 region has the DNA TGTGCCTTGTGGGAGGCGCGGACCACTGGTTGGTCCAAGATATTT.

This clone was detected a few times. Being one base from a much bigger clone, this may be a read error. This CDR3 is also generated by other DNA sequences in the sample. The V gene is TRGV9; the J gene was not called. The germline gives CDR1 GITISATS, CDR2 ISYDGTV (reference sequence). This CDR3 spans 15 amino acids. CDR3 nucleotide sequence: TGTGCCTTGTGGGAGTCCGAGTTGGGCAAAAAAATCAAGGTGTTT. It yields the protein CALWESELGKKIKVF.